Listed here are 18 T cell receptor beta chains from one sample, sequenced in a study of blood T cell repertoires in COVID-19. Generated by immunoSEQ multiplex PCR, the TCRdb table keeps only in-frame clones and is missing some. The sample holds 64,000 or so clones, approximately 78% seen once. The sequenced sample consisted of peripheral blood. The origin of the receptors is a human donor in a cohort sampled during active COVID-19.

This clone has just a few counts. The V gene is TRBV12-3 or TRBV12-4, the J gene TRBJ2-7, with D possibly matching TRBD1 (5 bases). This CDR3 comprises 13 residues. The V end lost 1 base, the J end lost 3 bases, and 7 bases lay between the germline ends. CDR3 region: CASSLGQYYEQYV. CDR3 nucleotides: TGTGCCAGCAGTTTAGGACAGTACTACGAGCAGTACGTC.

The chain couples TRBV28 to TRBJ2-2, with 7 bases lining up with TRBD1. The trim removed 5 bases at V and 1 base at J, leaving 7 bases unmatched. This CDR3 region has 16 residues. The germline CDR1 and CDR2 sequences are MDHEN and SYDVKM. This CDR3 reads CASSQQGKGNTGELFF. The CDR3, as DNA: TGTGCCAGCAGTCAACAGGGGAAGGGGAACACCGGGGAGCTGTTTTTT. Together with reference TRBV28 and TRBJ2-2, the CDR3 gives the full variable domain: DVKVTQSSRYLVKRTGEKVFLECVQDMDHENMFWYRQDPGLGLRLIYFSYDVKMKEKGDIPEGYSVSREKKERFSLILESASTNQTSMYLCASSQQGKGNTGELFFGEGSRLTVL.

This CDR3 reads CASSSELSEAFF. DNA of the CDR3: TGTGCCAGCAGCTCCGAGTTATCTGAAGCTTTCTTT. The chain uses TRBV7-9 and TRBJ1-1; D is ambiguous. The CDR3 loop spans 12 amino acids. The V end lost 4 bases, the J end lost 6 bases, and 9 bases lay between the germline ends. Germline CDR1 is SEHNR and CDR2 is FQNEAQ (reference sequence).

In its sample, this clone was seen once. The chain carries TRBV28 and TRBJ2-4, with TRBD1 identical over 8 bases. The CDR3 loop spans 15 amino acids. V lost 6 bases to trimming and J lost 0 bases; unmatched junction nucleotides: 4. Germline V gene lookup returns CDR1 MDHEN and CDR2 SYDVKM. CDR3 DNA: TGTGCCAGCAGCCAAGGACAGGGAGCCAAAAACATTCAGTACTTC. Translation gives CASSQGQGAKNIQYF.

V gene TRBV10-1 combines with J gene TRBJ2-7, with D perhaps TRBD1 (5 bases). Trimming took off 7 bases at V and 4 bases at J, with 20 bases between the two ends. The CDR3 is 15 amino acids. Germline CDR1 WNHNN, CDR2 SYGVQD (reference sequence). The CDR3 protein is CASILNRTMTYEQYV. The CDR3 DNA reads TGCGCCAGCATCTTGAACCGGACAATGACTTACGAGCAGTACGTC.

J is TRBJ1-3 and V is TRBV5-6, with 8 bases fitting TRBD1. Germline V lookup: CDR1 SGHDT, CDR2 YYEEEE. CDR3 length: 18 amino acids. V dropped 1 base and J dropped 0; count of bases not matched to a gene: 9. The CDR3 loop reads CASSLSGGQHFSGNTIYF. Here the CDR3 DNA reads TGTGCCAGCAGCTTGTCAGGGGGCCAACATTTCTCTGGAAACACCATATATTTT.

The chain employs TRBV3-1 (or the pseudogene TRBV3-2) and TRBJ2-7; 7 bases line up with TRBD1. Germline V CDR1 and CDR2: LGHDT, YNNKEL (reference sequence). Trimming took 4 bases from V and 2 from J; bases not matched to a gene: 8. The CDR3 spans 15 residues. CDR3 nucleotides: TGTGCCAGCAGCCTGATACCGGGACAGACCTACGAGCAGTACTTC. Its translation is CASSLIPGQTYEQYF.

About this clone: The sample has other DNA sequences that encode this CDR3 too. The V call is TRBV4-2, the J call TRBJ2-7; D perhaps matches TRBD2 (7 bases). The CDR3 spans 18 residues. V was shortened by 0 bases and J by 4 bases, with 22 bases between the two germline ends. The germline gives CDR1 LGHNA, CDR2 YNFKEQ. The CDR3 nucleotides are TGTGCCAGCAGCCAAGATCTAGGGGGGGGGCGGAATACGTACGAGCAGTACTTC. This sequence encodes CASSQDLGGGRNTYEQYF.

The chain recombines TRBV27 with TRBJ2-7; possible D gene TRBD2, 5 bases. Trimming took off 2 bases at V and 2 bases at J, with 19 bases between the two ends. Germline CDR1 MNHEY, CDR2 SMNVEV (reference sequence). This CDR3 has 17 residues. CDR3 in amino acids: CASSLKSSPPGTYEQYF. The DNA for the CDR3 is TGTGCCAGCAGTTTAAAGTCTAGCCCCCCGGGCACCTACGAGCAGTACTTC.

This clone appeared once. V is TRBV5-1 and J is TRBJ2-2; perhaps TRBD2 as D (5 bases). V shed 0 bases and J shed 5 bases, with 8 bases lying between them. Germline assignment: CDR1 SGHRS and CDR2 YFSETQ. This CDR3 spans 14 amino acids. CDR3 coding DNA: TGCGCCAGCAGCTTGGCCGGGGATACCGGGGAGCTGTTTTTT. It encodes CASSLAGDTGELFF.

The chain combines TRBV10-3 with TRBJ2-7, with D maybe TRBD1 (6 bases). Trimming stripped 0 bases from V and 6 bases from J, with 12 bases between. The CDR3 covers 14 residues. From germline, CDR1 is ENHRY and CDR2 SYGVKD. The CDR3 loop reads CAISESGAAAEQYV. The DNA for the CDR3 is TGTGCCATCAGTGAGTCGGGGGCAGCAGCCGAGCAGTACGTC.

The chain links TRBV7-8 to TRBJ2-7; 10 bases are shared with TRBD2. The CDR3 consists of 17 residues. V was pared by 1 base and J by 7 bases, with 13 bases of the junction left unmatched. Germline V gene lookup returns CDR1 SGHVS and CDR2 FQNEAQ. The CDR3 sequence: CASSLGRPAGGLGEQYF. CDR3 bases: TGTGCCAGCAGCTTAGGGCGCCCAGCGGGGGGGCTGGGGGAGCAGTACTTC. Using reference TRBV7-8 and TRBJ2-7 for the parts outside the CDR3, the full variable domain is GAGVSQSPRYKVAKRGQDVALRCDPISGHVSLFWYQQALGQGPEFLTYFQNEAQLDKSGLPSDRFFAERPEGSVSTLKIQRTQQEDSAVYLCASSLGRPAGGLGEQYFGPGTRLTVT.

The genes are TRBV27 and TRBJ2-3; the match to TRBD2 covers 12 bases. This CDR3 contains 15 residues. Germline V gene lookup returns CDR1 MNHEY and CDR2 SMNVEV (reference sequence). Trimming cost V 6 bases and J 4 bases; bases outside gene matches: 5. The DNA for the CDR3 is TGTGCCAGCAGGCTACTAGCGGGGGGTTCAGATACGCAGTATTTT. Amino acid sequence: CASRLLAGGSDTQYF.

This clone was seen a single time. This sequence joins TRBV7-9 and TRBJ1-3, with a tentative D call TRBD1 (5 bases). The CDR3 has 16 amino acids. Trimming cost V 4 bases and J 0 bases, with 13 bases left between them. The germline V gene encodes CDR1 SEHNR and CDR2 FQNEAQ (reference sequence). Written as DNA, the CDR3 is TGTGCCAGCAGCTCCTCGGGGGATGACTCTGGAAACACCATATATTTT. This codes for CASSSSGDDSGNTIYF.

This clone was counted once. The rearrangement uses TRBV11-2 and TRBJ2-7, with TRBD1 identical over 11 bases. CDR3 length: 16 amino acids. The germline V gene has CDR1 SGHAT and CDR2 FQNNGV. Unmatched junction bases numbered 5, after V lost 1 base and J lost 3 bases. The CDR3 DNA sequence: TGTGCCAGCAGCTTAGTCCCCGGGACAGGGGGCTACGAGCAGTACTTC. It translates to CASSLVPGTGGYEQYF.

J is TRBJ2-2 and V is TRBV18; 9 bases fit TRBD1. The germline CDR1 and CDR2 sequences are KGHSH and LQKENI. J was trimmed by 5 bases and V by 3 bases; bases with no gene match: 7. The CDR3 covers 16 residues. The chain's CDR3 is CASSPGTGRSTGELFF. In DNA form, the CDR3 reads TGTGCCAGCTCACCCGGGACAGGGCGGAGTACCGGGGAGCTGTTTTTT.

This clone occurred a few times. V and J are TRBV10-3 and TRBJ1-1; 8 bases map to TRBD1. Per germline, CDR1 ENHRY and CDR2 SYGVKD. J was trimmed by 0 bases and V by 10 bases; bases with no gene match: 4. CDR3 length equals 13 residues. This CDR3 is CASRDRLNTEAFF. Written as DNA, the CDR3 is TGTGCCAGCCGGGACAGGCTGAACACTGAAGCTTTCTTT.

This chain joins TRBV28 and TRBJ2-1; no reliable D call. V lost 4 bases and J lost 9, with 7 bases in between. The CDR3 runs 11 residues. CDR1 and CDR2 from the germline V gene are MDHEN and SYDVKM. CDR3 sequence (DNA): TGTGCCAGCAGTTCAGGTCGTGAGCAGTTCTTC. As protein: CASSSGREQFF.